The entry that follows covers one T cell receptor (beta chain) sequence. Data came from immunoSEQ multiplex PCR; TCRdb stores just in-frame clones and leaves some out. The sample yields more than 60,000 clones, just over 85% seen once. These data come from a study of blood T cell repertoires in COVID-19. About the study: The samples span acute and convalescent COVID-19 from the United States, Italy and Spain. From T cells, B-cell-depleted T cells, or PBMCs came the material, which was cDNA or gDNA.

The Seattle patients joined while their infection was active and were tracked longitudinally afterward. Germline V gene sequence: CDR1 SGHTS, CDR2 YDEGEE. The CDR3 sequence is 17 residues long. Trimming took 0 bases from V and 2 from J, leaving 16 bases between them. The origin of this receptor is a woman aged 60 to 75 with COVID-19, enrolled during active disease. The rearrangement uses TRBV5-8 and TRBJ2-3; perhaps TRBD1 as D (7 bases). The specimen was peripheral blood. The CDR3 region is CASSLAGDSQNTDTQYF. The CDR3 nucleotides are TGTGCCAGCAGCTTGGCGGGGGACAGCCAAAACACAGATACGCAGTATTTT.